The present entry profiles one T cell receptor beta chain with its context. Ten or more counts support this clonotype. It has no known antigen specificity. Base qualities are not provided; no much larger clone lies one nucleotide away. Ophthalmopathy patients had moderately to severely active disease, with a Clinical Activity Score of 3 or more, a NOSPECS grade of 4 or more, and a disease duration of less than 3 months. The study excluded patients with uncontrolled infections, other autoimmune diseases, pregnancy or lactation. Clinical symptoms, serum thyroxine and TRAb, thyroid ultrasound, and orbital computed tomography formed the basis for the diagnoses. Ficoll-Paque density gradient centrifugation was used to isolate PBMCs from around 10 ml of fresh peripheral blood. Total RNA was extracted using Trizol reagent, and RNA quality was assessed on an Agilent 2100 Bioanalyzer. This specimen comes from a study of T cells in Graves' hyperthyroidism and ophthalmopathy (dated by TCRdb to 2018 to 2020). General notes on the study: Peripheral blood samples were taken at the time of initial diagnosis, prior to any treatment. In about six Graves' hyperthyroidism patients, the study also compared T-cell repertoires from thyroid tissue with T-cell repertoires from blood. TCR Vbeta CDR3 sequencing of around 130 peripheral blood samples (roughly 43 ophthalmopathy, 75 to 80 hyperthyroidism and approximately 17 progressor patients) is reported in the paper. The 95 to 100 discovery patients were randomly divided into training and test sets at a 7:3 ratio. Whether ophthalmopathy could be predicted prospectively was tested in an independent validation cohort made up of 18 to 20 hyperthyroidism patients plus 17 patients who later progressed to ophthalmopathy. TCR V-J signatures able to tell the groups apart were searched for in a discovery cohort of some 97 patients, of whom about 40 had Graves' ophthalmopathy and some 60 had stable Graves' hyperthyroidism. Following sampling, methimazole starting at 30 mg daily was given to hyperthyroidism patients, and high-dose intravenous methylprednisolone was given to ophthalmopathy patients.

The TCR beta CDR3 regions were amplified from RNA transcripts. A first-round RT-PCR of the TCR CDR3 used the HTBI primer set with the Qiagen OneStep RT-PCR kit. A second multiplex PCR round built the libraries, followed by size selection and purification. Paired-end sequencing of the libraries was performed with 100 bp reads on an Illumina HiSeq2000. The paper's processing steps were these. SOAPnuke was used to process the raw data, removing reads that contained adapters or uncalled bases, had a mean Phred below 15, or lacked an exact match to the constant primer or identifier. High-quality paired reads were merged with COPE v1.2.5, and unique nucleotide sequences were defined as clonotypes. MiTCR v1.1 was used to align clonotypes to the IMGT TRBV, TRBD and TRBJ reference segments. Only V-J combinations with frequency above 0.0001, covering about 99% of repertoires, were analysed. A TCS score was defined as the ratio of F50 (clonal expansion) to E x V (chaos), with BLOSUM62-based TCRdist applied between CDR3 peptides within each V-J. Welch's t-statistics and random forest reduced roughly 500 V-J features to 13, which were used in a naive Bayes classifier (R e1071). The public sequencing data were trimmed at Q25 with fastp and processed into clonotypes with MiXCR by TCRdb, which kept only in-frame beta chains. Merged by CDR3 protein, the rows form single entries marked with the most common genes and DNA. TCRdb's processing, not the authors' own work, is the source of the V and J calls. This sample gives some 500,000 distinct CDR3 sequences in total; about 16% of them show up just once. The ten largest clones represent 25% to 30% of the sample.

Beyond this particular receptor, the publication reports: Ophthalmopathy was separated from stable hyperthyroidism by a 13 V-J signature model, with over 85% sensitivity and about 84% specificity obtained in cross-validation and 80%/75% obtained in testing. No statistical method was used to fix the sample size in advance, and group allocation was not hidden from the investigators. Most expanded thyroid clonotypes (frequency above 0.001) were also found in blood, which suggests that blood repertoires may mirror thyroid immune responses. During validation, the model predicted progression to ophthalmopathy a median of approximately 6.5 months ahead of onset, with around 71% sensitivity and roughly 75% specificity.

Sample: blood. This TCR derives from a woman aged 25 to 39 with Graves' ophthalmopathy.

The sequenced DNA: TGCGCCAGCAGCTGGGGGGACGAATACAATGAGCAGTTCTTC. This encodes CASSWGDEYNEQFF. The V gene is TRBV5-1 and the J gene is TRBJ2-1; TRBD2 is possibly the D segment (6 matching bases). CDR1 SGHRS and CDR2 YFSETQ were looked up in the germline V gene. The CDR3 contains 14 residues, cysteine and phenylalanine counted. CDR3 DNA only is kept here, 42 bases in frame from base 1. The V and J ends are trimmed by 3 bases and 4 bases, leaving 11 bases between them.